This T cell receptor beta chain came from a study of cytomegalovirus exposure and HLA in healthy donors. Study background: From HLA-typed donors, an early data release held about 85 million unique TCRs. Study-level findings and limits: CMV serostatus stood as the only immune exposure information on hand. The classifier reportedly diagnosed cytomegalovirus status with high specificity and sensitivity.

All donors participated as healthy donors of bone marrow. This clone was picked up one time. Its antigen remains unknown. V lost 6 bases, J lost 8 bases, and 16 bases lay in between. Germline CDR1 and CDR2: SGHVS and FNYEAQ. The CDR3 loop spans 14 amino acids. PCR used 60 Vbeta primers and 13 Jbeta primers. Clones were read by immunoSEQ multiplex PCR, and TCRdb kept only the in-frame ones, dropping some. The sample lists under 200,000 clones, roughly 79% occurring once. The TCR was taken from a male donor in good health and CMV-seropositive. The gene calls are TRBV7-6 and TRBJ1-4; D is perhaps TRBD1 (5 bases). The source material was PBMCs. The CDR3 DNA reads TGTGCCAGCAGTCGAGGACACGGCGGAGAAAAACTGTTTTTT. It translates to CASSRGHGGEKLFF.